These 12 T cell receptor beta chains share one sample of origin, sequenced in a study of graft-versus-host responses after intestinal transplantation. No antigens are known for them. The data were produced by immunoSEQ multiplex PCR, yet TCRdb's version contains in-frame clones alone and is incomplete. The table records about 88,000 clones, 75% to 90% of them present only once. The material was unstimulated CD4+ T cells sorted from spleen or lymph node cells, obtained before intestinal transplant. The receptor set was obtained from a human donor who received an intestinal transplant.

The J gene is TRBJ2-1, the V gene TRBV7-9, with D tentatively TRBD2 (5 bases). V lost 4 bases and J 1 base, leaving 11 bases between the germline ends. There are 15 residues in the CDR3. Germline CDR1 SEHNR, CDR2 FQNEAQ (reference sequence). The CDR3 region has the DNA TGTGCCAGCAGCTCGCCTAGCAGATCCTACAATGAGCAGTTCTTC. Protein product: CASSSPSRSYNEQFF.

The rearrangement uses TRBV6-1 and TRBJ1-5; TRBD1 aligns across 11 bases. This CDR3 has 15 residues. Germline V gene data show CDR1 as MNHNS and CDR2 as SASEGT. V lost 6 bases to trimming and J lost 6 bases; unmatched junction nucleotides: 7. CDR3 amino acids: CASSQRGTGGQPQHF. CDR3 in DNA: TGTGCCAGCAGCCAAAGAGGGACAGGGGGTCAGCCCCAGCATTTT.

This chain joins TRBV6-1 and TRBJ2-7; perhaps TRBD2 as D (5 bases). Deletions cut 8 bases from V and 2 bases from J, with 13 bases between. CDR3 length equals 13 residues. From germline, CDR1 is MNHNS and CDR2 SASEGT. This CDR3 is CASGGHRPYEQYF. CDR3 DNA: TGTGCCAGCGGCGGGCACCGCCCCTACGAGCAGTACTTC.

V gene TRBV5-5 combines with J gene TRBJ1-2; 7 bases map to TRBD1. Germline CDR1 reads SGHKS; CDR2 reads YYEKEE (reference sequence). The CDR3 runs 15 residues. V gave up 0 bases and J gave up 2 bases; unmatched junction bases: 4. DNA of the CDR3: TGTGCCAGCAGCTTGGGGACAGGTTTGAACTATGGCTACACCTTC. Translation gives CASSLGTGLNYGYTF.

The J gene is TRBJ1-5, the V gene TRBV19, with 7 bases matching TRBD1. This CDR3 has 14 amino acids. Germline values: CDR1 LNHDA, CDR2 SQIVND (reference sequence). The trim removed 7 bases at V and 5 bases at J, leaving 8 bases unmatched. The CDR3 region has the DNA TGTGCCAGTAACGGACAGGTGGGCTATCAGCCCCAGCATTTT. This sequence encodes CASNGQVGYQPQHF.

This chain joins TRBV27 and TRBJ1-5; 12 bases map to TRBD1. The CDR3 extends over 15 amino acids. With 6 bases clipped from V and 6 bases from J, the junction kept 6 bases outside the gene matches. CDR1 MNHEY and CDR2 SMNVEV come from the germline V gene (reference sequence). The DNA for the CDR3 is TGTGCCAGCAGATTAGGGGGACAGGGGGCTCAGCCCCAGCATTTT. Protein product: CASRLGGQGAQPQHF.

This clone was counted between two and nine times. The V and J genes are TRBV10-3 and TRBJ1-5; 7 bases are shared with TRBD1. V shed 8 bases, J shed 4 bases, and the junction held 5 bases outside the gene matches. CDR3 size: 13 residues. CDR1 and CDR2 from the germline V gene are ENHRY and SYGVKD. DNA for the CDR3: TGTGCCATCGGGACAGAGATAAATCAGCCCCAGCATTTT. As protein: CAIGTEINQPQHF.

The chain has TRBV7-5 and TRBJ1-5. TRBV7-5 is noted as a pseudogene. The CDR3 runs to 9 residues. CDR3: CARSLSVHF. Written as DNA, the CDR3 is TGTGCCAGAAGCTTATCTGTGCATTTT.

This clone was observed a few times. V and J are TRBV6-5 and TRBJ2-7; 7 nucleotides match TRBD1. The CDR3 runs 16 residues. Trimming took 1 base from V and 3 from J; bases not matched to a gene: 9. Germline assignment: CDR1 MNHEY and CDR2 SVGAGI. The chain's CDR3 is CASSYFGIGDSYEQYF. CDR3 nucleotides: TGTGCCAGCAGTTACTTTGGTATAGGGGACAGCTACGAGCAGTACTTC.

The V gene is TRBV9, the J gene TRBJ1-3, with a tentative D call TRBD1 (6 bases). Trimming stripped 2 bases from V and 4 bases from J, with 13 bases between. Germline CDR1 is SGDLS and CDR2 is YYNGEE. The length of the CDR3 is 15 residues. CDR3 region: CASSVADSPGNTIYF. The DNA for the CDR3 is TGTGCCAGCAGCGTCGCGGACAGTCCGGGAAACACCATATATTTT.

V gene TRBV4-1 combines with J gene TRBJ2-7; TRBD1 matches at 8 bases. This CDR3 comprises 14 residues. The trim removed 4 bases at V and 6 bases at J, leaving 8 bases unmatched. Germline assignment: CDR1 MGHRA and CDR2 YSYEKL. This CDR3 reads CASSPRQGFTEQYF. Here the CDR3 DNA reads TGCGCCAGCAGCCCTCGACAGGGGTTCACCGAGCAGTACTTC.

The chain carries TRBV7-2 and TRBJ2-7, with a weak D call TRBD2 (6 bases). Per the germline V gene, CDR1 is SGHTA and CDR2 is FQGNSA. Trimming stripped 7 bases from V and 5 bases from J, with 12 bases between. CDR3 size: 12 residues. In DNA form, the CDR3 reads TGTGCCAGCACCCCGGGGGTACACGAGCAGTACTTC. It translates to CASTPGVHEQYF.